Listed here are 24 T cell receptor beta chains from one sample, sequenced in a study of T cells in Graves' hyperthyroidism and ophthalmopathy. RNA transcripts provided the source from which TCR beta CDR3 regions were amplified. HTBI primers were the set used in a first-round RT-PCR of the TCR CDR3. TCRdb re-called the multiplex PCR reads with MiXCR, one entry per CDR3 protein. The sample contains 350,000 to 400,000 distinct CDR3 sequences, more than 13% of which appear only once. The sequenced sample was blood. These receptors were obtained from a woman under 40 with Graves' hyperthyroidism.

In its sample, this clonotype was seen many times. The chain employs TRBV11-3 and TRBJ2-3; weak D call: TRBD1 (6 bases). CDR1 SGHNT and CDR2 YENEEA come from the germline V gene. The CDR3 sequence is 14 residues long. The V and J ends lost 5 bases and 3 bases respectively, with 12 bases between them. The CDR3 DNA reads TGTGCCAGCAGCGAACAACAGGGTACAGATACGCAGTATTTT. This sequence encodes CASSEQQGTDTQYF.

Details on this clonotype: Since a much larger clone is just one base distant, this may be a read error. The gene calls are TRBV12-5 and TRBJ2-1, with TRBD1 matching over 9 bases. The germline V gene encodes CDR1 LGHNT and CDR2 FRNRAP. This CDR3 has 16 residues. CDR3 region: CANGLVTTGGCNEQFF. CDR3 nucleotides: TGTGCTAATGGTTTGGTAACGACAGGGGGTTGCAATGAGCAGTTCTTC.

V gene TRBV7-9 combines with J gene TRBJ2-7; TRBD2 matches 8 bases. V shed 5 bases and J 4 bases; nucleotides not matched to a gene: 16. From germline, CDR1 is SEHNR and CDR2 FQNEAQ (reference sequence). The CDR3 contains 17 residues. CDR3 in DNA: TGTGCCAGCAGCCCGGGAGGGTCGGGAGGGCCTTATTACGAGCAGTACTTC. As protein: CASSPGGSGGPYYEQYF.

The sample holds a few counts of this clonotype. J is TRBJ2-5 and V is TRBV5-1; TRBD1 is a possible D gene (5 bases). The V end lost 3 bases, the J end lost 3 bases, and 6 bases lay between the germline ends. Germline CDR1 SGHRS, CDR2 YFSETQ. This CDR3 is 12 amino acids long. The CDR3 sequence: CASSSDKETQYF. The CDR3 coding sequence is TGCGCCAGCAGCTCGGACAAAGAGACCCAGTACTTC.

The chain employs TRBV10-3 and TRBJ2-7; TRBD2 aligns across 16 bases. The CDR3 has 16 residues. V dropped 10 bases and J dropped 4; count of bases not matched to a gene: 10. CDR1 and CDR2 from the germline V gene are ENHRY and SYGVKD. The CDR3 is CATGPGLAGGTYEQYF. CDR3 nucleotides: TGTGCCACCGGACCGGGACTAGCGGGAGGGACTTACGAGCAGTACTTC.

V gene TRBV19 combines with J gene TRBJ2-1; 7 bases fit TRBD2. Germline V CDR1 and CDR2: LNHDA, SQIVND (reference sequence). Unmatched junction bases numbered 7, after V lost 3 bases and J lost 5 bases. There are 15 residues in the CDR3. CDR3 loop: CASSMGLKKDNEQFF. As DNA, the CDR3 is TGTGCCAGTAGTATGGGACTAAAGAAGGACAATGAGCAGTTCTTC.

This clonotype was seen more than once but under ten times. The V call is TRBV14, the J call TRBJ2-6; D is unresolved. Germline V lookup: CDR1 SGHDN, CDR2 FVKESK. This CDR3 spans 16 amino acids. V was pared by 2 bases and J by 1 base, with 9 bases between. The CDR3 DNA reads TGTGCCAGCAGCCAAAACGGATTATCTGGGGCCAACGTCCTGACTTTC. Translated: CASSQNGLSGANVLTF.

Written as DNA, the CDR3 is TGTGCCAGCAGCCAATCAGGGGGAGGCACTGAAGCTTTCTTT. Translated, it gives CASSQSGGGTEAFF. The rearrangement joins TRBV28 to TRBJ1-1, with 7 bases fitting TRBD1. The V gene end was trimmed by 6 bases and the J gene end by 4 bases; junction bases not matched to a gene: 8. Germline CDR1 and CDR2: MDHEN and SYDVKM. This CDR3 is built from 14 residues.

J is TRBJ1-5 and V is TRBV18, with 7 bases lining up with TRBD1. The CDR3 length is 15 residues. J gave up 11 bases and V 1 base, and 11 bases lay outside the gene matches. The germline CDR1 and CDR2 sequences are KGHSH and LQKENI. The CDR3 region is CASSPRTGDLRAQHF. Here the CDR3 DNA reads TGTGCCAGCTCACCACGTACAGGGGACCTCAGAGCCCAGCATTTT.

This clonotype was detected ten times or more. The V gene is TRBV11-2, the J gene TRBJ2-3; 15 positions agree with TRBD2. Trimming removed 1 base from V and 0 bases from J; junction bases left unmatched: 8. The CDR3 is 20 amino acids. Germline V CDR1 and CDR2: SGHAT, FQNNGV. CDR3 DNA: TGTGCCAGCAGCTTAGGGAAGGGACTAGCGGGAGGTACTAGCACAGATACGCAGTATTTT. It translates to CASSLGKGLAGGTSTDTQYF.

The V gene is TRBV14, the J gene TRBJ2-1; 10 bases are a match to TRBD2. V lost 6 bases and J lost 8; bases outside the gene matches: 10. Germline CDR1 is SGHDN and CDR2 is FVKESK. The CDR3 totals 15 residues. The CDR3 is CASRSTSGSLDEQFF. The CDR3 DNA is TGTGCCAGCAGGTCGACTAGCGGGTCTTTAGATGAGCAGTTCTTC.

This clonotype has ten or more counts. Here the CDR3 reads CASSPRVWAGAGEAFF. CDR3 nucleotide sequence: TGTGCCAGCAGCCCCCGTGTGTGGGCGGGGGCGGGTGAAGCTTTCTTT. V and J are TRBV7-2 and TRBJ1-1; maybe TRBD1 (6 bases). Germline CDR1 reads SGHTA; CDR2 reads FQGNSA. V was clipped by 5 bases and J by 7 bases, with 23 bases between them. The CDR3 consists of 16 residues.

In this sample, this clonotype turned up many times. The chain links TRBV9 to TRBJ1-2; D call uncertain. V dropped 0 bases and J dropped 4 bases, with 13 bases sitting between them. The CDR3 contains 15 residues. Per germline, CDR1 SGDLS and CDR2 YYNGEE. CDR3: CASSVGSGSAYGYTF. The CDR3 DNA follows: TGTGCCAGCAGCGTAGGTTCGGGGTCGGCCTATGGCTACACCTTC. The full variable domain, rest sourced from reference TRBV9 and TRBJ1-2, is DSGVTQTPKHLITATGQRVTLRCSPRSGDLSVYWYQQSLDQGLQFLIQYYNGEERAKGNILERFSAQQFPDLHSELNLSSLELGDSALYFCASSVGSGSAYGYTFGSGTRLTVV.

This clonotype was observed a few times. This sequence joins TRBV13 and TRBJ2-7; 8 positions agree with TRBD2. V was clipped by 5 bases and J by 8 bases; unmatched bases: 11. This CDR3 is built from 14 residues. CDR1 PRHDT and CDR2 FYEKMQ come from the germline V gene (reference sequence). The CDR3 is CASSPGGSGQQQYF. The DNA for the CDR3 is TGTGCCAGCAGCCCGGGGGGGAGTGGCCAGCAGCAGTACTTC.

The chain links TRBV2 to TRBJ1-1; D perhaps matches TRBD1 (5 bases). V was clipped by 7 bases and J by 2 bases, with 17 bases between them. The CDR3 extends over 15 amino acids. Germline V gene data show CDR1 as SNHLY and CDR2 as FYNNEI. Here the CDR3 DNA reads TGTGCCAGCACCGAAATACGGGACCTAAACACTGAAGCTTTCTTT. It encodes CASTEIRDLNTEAFF.

This clonotype was seen only a few times. The gene calls are TRBV9 and TRBJ1-1, with 7 bases that match TRBD1. Germline CDR1 is SGDLS and CDR2 is YYNGEE. This CDR3 is built from 13 residues. Trimming removed 2 bases from V and 8 bases from J; junction bases left unmatched: 6. The CDR3 nucleotides are TGTGCCAGCAGCGTGGATCCGGGACAGGAAGCTTTCTTT. Its protein product is CASSVDPGQEAFF. Variable domain in full (rest from reference TRBV9 and TRBJ1-1): DSGVTQTPKHLITATGQRVTLRCSPRSGDLSVYWYQQSLDQGLQFLIQYYNGEERAKGNILERFSAQQFPDLHSELNLSSLELGDSALYFCASSVDPGQEAFFGQGTRLTVV.

The chain has TRBV3-1 and TRBJ1-2, with D hard to call. This CDR3 is built from 13 residues. In germline, CDR1 is LGHDT, CDR2 YNNKEL (reference sequence). Trimming took off 0 bases at V and 4 bases at J, with 6 bases between the two ends. CDR3 in DNA: TGTGCCAGCAGCCAAGATGCACCCTATGGCTACACCTTC. Its translation is CASSQDAPYGYTF.

This clonotype was detected many times. This sequence joins TRBV27 and TRBJ2-1, with 9 bases that match TRBD1. J lost 13 bases, V lost 4 bases, and 8 bases had no gene match. Looked up from germline, CDR1 is MNHEY and CDR2 is SMNVEV (reference sequence). The length of the CDR3 is 13 residues. Here the CDR3 DNA reads TGTGCCAGCAGTTGGACAGGGGCCCCGTCCCAGTTCTTC. This codes for CASSWTGAPSQFF.

The chain employs TRBV27 and TRBJ1-5; the D gene is possibly TRBD1 (5 bases). CDR3 length: 15 residues. The V gene lost 8 bases and the J gene lost 4 bases, with 18 bases spanning the gap. Germline CDR1 reads MNHEY; CDR2 reads SMNVEV (reference sequence). The CDR3 loop is CASSNQGKKNQPQHF. The CDR3, as DNA: TGTGCCAGCTCTAATCAGGGCAAGAAGAATCAGCCCCAGCATTTT.

In this sample, this clonotype turned up many times. The chain joins TRBV3-1 to TRBJ1-4; 9 nucleotides agree with TRBD1. The V gene's germline CDR1 is LGHDT and CDR2 YNNKEL (reference sequence). The CDR3 loop spans 18 amino acids. Losses at the gene ends were 1 base for V and 2 bases for J; bases not matched to a gene: 8. The CDR3 bases are TGTGCCAGCAGCCAAGGTCGTGGGACAGGGCTCACTAATGAAAAACTGTTTTTT. Its translation: CASSQGRGTGLTNEKLFF.

This clonotype occurred many times. The chain recombines TRBV3-1 with TRBJ2-1; 12 nucleotides match TRBD2. Losses at the gene ends were 4 bases for V and 9 bases for J; bases not matched to a gene: 10. Germline V gene sequence: CDR1 LGHDT, CDR2 YNNKEL (reference sequence). The CDR3 sequence is 16 residues long. CDR3 in amino acids: CASSRTSGDLLGEQFF. Written as DNA, the CDR3 is TGTGCCAGCAGCCGGACTAGCGGGGACCTCTTAGGTGAGCAGTTCTTC.

This clonotype was seen many times. V is TRBV20-1 and J is TRBJ2-7, with 9 bases aligning to TRBD2. The CDR3 totals 15 residues. Per germline, CDR1 DFQATT and CDR2 SNEGSKA (reference sequence). V lost 0 bases to trimming and J lost 8 bases; unmatched junction nucleotides: 11. This chain's CDR3 is CSARDLRTSVLQQYF. As DNA, the CDR3 is TGCAGTGCTAGAGATTTGAGGACTAGCGTGCTTCAGCAGTACTTC.

This clonotype was counted many times. This chain uses TRBV6-1 with TRBJ2-2, with 7 positions matching TRBD1. The germline V gene encodes CDR1 MNHNS and CDR2 SASEGT. V trimming: 5 bases; J trimming: 1 base; junction bases outside the gene matches: 7. This CDR3 has 16 amino acids. CDR3 in amino acids: CASSRQGGLNTGELFF. CDR3 nucleotides: TGTGCCAGCAGTCGACAGGGTGGCCTGAACACCGGGGAGCTGTTTTTT.

This clonotype was seen a handful of times. This chain connects TRBV5-1 to TRBJ2-5; D perhaps matches TRBD1 (5 bases). CDR1 is SGHRS, CDR2 YFSETQ, per germline. Trimming cost V 0 bases and J 5 bases, with 23 bases left between them. The CDR3 has 18 residues. In DNA, the CDR3 is TGCGCCAGCAGCTTGGCAACGTCTTGGCCTCTTTACAGGGAGACCCAGTACTTC. Translated, it gives CASSLATSWPLYRETQYF.